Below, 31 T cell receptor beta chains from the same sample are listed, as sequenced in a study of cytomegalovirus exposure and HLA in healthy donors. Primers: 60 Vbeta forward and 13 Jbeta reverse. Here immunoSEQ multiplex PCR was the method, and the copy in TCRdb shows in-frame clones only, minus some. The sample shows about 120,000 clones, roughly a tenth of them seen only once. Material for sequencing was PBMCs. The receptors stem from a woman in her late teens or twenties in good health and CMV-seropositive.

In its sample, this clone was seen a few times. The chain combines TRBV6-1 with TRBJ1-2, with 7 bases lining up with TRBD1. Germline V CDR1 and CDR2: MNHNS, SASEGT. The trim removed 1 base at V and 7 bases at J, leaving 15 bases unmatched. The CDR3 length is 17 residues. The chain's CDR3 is CASSEGRQGGSAGGYTF. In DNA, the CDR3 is TGTGCCAGCAGTGAAGGGAGACAGGGTGGAAGTGCGGGTGGCTACACCTTC.

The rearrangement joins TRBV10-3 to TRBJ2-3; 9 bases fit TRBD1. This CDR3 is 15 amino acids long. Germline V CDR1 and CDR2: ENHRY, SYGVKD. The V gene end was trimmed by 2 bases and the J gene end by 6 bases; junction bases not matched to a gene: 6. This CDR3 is CAISEGQGSGDTQYF. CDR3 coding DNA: TGTGCCATCAGTGAGGGACAGGGGTCGGGGGATACGCAGTATTTT.

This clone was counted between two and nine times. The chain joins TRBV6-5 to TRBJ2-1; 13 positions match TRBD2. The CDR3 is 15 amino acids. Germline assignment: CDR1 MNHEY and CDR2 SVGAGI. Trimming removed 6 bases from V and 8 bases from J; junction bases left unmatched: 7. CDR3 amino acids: CASSSWTSGSDEQFF. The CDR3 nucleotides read TGTGCCAGCAGCTCATGGACTAGCGGGAGTGATGAGCAGTTCTTC.

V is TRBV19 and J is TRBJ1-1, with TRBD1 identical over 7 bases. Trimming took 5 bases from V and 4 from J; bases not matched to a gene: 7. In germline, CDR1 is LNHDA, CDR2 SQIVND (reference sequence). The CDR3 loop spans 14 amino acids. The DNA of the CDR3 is TGTGCCAGTAGTCCGTCGACAGGGCCCACTGAAGCTTTCTTT. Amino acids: CASSPSTGPTEAFF.

The CDR3 region has the DNA TGTGCCAGCAGCTTACCGGGACAGTCCTACGAGCAGTACTTC. This encodes CASSLPGQSYEQYF. This chain links TRBV13 with TRBJ2-7; 7 bases match TRBD1. This CDR3 comprises 14 residues. The germline gives CDR1 PRHDT, CDR2 FYEKMQ (reference sequence). The trim removed 2 bases at V and 1 base at J, leaving 2 bases unmatched.

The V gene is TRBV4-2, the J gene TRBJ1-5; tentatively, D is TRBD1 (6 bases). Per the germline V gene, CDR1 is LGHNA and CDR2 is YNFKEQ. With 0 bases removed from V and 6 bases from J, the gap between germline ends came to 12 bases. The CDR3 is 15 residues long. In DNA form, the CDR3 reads TGTGCCAGCAGCCAAGAAATGGGGGGGCGTCAGCCCCAGCATTTT. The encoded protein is CASSQEMGGRQPQHF.

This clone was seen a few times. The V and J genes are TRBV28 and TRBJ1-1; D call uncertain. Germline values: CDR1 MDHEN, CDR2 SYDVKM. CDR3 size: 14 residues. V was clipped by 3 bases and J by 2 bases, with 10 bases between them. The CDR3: CASSLEQLNTEAFF. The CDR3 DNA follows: TGTGCCAGCAGTTTGGAGCAGCTCAACACTGAAGCTTTCTTT. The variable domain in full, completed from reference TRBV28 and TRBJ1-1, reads DVKVTQSSRYLVKRTGEKVFLECVQDMDHENMFWYRQDPGLGLRLIYFSYDVKMKEKGDIPEGYSVSREKKERFSLILESASTNQTSMYLCASSLEQLNTEAFFGQGTRLTVV.

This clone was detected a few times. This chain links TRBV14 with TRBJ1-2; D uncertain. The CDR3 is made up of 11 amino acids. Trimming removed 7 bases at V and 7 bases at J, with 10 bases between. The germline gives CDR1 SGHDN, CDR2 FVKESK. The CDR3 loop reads CASKRRVGYTF. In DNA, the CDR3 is TGTGCCAGCAAACGGAGGGTTGGCTACACCTTC.

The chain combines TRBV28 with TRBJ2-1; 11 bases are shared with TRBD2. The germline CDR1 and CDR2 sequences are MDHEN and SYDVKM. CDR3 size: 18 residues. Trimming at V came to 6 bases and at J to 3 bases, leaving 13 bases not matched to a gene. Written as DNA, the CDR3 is TGTGCCAGCAGGAACATCCCGGGACTAGCGGAGATCTACAATGAGCAGTTCTTC. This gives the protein CASRNIPGLAEIYNEQFF.

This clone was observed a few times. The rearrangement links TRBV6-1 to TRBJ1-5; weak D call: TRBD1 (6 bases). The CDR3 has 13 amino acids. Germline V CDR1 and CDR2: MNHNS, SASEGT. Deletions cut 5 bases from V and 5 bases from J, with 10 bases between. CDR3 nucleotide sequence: TGTGCCAGCAGTAAATACAGGGATCAGCCCCAGCATTTT. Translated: CASSKYRDQPQHF.

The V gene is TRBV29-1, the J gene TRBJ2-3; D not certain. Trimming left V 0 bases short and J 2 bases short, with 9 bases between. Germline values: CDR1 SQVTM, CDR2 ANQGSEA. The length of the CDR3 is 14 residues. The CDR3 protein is CSVEDDTSTDTQYF. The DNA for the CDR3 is TGCAGCGTTGAAGATGACACCTCCACAGATACGCAGTATTTT.

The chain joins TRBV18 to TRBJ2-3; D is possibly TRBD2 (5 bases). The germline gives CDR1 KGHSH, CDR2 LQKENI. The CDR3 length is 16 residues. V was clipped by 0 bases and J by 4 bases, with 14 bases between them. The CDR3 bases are TGTGCCAGCTCACCACCCGACTTCGGGAAGGCAGATACGCAGTATTTT. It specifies CASSPPDFGKADTQYF.

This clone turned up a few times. The CDR3 reads CAWSSSGANVLTF. The CDR3 bases are TGTGCCTGGAGTTCATCTGGGGCCAACGTCCTGACTTTC. This rearrangement joins TRBV30 to TRBJ2-6; D is unclear. Germline V CDR1 and CDR2: GTSNPN, SVGIG (reference sequence). Trimming cost V 2 bases and J 1 base, with 3 bases left between them. The CDR3 spans 13 residues.

The CDR3 sequence: CASSETTANQPQHF. DNA for the CDR3: TGTGCCAGCAGTGAGACGACAGCTAATCAGCCCCAGCATTTT. The chain links TRBV25-1 to TRBJ1-5; TRBD1 might be the D (5 bases). The CDR3 is 14 residues long. Germline loops: CDR1 MGHDK, CDR2 SYGVNS. Trimming removed 3 bases at V and 4 bases at J, with 10 bases between.

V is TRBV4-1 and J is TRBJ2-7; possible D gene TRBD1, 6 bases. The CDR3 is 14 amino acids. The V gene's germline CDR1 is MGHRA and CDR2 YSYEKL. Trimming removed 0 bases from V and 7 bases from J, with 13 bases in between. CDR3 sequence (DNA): TGCGCCAGCAGCCAAGACAGGGGAGTGGGTGAGCAGTACTTC. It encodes CASSQDRGVGEQYF.

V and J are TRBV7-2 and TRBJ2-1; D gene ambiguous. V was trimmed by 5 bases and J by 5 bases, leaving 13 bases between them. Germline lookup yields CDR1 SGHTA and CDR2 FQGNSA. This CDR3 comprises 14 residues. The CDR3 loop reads CASSPGWLNNEQFF. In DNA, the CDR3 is TGTGCCAGCAGCCCCGGGTGGCTTAACAATGAGCAGTTCTTC.

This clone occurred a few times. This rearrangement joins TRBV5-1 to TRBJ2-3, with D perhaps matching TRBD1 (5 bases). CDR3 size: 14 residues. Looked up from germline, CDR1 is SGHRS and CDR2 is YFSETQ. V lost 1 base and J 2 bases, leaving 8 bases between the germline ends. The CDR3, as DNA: TGCGCCAGCAGCTTGCCTGGGGCCACAGATACGCAGTATTTT. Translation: CASSLPGATDTQYF.

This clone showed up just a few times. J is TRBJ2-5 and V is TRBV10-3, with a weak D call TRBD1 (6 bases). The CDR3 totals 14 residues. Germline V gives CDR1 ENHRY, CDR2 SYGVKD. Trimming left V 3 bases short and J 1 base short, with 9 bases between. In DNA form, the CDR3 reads TGTGCCATCAGTGATAGGGACACCCAAGAGACCCAGTACTTC. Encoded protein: CAISDRDTQETQYF.

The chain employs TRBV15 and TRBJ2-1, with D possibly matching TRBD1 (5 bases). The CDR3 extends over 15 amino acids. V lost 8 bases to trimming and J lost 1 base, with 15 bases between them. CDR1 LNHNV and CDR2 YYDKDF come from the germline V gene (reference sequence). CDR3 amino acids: CATAGRTFSYNEQFF. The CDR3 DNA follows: TGTGCCACCGCAGGCCGGACATTTTCCTACAATGAGCAGTTCTTC.

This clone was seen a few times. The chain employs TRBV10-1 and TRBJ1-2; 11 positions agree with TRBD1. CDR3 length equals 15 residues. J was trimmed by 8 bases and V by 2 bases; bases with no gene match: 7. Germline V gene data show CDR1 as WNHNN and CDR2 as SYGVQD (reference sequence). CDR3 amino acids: CASSEGTGGNGGYTF. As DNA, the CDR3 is TGCGCCAGCAGTGAGGGGACAGGGGGTAATGGGGGCTACACCTTC.

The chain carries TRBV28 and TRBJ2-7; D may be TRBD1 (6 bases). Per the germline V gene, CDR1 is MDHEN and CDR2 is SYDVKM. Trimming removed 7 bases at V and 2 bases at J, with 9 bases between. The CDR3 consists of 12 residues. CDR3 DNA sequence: TGTGCCAGCAAAGGACAGACCTACGAGCAGTACTTC. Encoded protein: CASKGQTYEQYF.

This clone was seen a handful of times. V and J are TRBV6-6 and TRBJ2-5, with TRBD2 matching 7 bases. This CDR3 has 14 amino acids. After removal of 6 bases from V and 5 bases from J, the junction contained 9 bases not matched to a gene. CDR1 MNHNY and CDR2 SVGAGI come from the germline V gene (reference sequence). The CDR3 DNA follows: TGTGCCAGCAGCCCATCGGGGAGGGCTGAGACCCAGTACTTC. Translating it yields CASSPSGRAETQYF.

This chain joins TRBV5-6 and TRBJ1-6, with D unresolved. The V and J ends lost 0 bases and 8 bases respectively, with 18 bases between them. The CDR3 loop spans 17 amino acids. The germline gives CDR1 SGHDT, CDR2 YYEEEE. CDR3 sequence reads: CASSLAQGLTSYSPLHF. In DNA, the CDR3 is TGTGCCAGCAGCTTGGCACAAGGACTGACGTCTTATTCACCCCTCCACTTT.

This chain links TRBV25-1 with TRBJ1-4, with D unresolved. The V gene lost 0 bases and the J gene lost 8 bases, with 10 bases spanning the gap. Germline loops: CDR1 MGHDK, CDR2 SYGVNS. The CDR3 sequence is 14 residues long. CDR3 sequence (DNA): TGTGCCAGCAGTGAATACGGCCCTAGCGAAAAACTGTTTTTT. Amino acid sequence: CASSEYGPSEKLFF.

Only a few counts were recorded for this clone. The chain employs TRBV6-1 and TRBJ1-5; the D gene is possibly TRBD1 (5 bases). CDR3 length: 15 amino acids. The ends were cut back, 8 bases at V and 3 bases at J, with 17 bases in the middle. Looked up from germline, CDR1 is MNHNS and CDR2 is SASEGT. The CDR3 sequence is CASGRLWGDNQPQHF. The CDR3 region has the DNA TGTGCCAGCGGCCGGTTGTGGGGGGACAATCAGCCCCAGCATTTT.

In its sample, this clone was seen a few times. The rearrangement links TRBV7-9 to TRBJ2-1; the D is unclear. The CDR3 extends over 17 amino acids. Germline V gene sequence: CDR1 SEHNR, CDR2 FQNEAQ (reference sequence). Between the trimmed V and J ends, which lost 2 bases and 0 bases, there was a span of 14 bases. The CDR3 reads CASSLTDLTGSYNEQFF. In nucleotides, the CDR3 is TGTGCCAGCAGCTTAACCGATTTAACGGGCTCCTACAATGAGCAGTTCTTC.

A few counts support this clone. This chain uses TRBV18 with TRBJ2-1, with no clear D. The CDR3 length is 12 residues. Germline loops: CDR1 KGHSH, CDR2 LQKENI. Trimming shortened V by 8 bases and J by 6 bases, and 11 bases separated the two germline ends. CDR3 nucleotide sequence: TGTGCCAGCACGACTCCTACCAATGAGCAGTTCTTC. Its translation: CASTTPTNEQFF.

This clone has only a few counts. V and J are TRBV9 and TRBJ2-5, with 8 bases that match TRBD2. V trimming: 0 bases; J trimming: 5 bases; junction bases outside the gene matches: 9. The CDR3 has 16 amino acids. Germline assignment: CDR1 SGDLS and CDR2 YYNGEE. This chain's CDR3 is CASSVGLRGVGETQYF. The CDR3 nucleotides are TGTGCCAGCAGCGTAGGTTTGCGGGGGGTCGGGGAGACCCAGTACTTC.

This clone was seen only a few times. CDR3 in amino acids: CAISESDSAKSEAFF. The CDR3 bases are TGTGCCATCAGTGAGTCGGACAGCGCGAAATCTGAAGCTTTCTTT. This rearrangement joins TRBV10-3 to TRBJ1-1; the D gene is possibly TRBD1 (6 bases). Trimming took 0 bases from V and 6 from J, leaving 14 bases between them. Germline CDR1 is ENHRY and CDR2 is SYGVKD. CDR3 size: 15 residues.

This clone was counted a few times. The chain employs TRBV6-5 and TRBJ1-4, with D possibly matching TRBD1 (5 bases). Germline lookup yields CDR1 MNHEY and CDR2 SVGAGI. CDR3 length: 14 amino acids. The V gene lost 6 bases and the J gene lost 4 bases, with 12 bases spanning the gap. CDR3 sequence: CASRETRGNEKLFF. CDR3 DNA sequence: TGTGCCAGCAGGGAAACAAGGGGTAATGAAAAACTGTTTTTT.

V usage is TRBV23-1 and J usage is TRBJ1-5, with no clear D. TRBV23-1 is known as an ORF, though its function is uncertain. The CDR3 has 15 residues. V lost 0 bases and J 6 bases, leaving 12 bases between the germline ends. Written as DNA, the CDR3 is TGCGCCAGCAGTCAATCGATAGAGGGCGGTCAGCCCCAGCATTTT. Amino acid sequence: CASSQSIEGGQPQHF.